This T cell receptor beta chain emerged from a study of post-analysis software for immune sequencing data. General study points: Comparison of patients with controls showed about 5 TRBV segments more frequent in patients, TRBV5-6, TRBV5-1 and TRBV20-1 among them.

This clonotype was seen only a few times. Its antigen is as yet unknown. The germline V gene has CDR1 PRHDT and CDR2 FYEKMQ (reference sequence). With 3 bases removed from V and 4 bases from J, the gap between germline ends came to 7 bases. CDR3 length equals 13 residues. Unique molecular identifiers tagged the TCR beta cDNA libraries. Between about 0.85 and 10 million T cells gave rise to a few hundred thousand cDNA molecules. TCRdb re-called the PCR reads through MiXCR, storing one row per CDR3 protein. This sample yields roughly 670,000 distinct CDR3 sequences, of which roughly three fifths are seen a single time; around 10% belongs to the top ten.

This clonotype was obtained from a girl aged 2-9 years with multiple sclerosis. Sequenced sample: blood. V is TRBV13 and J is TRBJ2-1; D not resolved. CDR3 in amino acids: CASSFNRYNEQFF. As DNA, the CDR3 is TGTGCCAGCAGCTTCAACAGATACAATGAGCAGTTCTTC.